These T cell receptor beta chains were read from a single sample in a study of blood T cell repertoires in COVID-19. Only in-frame clones appear in the TCRdb table, and some are missing; sequencing was by immunoSEQ multiplex PCR. The table lists about 89,000 clones, about 74% of them singletons. Sequences were obtained from peripheral blood. All receptors come from a human donor in a cohort sampled during active COVID-19. CDR3s include the opening cysteine and the closing phenylalanine or tryptophan. Each record gives: D gene, V gene, J gene, clone size, CDR3 protein, CDR3 DNA. A D gene is named only where the DNA matches it firmly. The size field is filled for only some rows; it gives once, few, many or a size class.

D: TRBD2
V: TRBV28
J: TRBJ2-7
size: -
CDR3: CASSQLAGYVEQYF
DNA: TGTGCCAGCAGTCAACTAGCGGGATACGTCGAGCAGTACTTC

D: TRBD1
V: TRBV19
J: TRBJ2-6
size: few
CDR3: CASSITGALSGANVLTF
DNA: TGTGCCAGTAGTATCACAGGGGCCCTCTCTGGGGCCAACGTCCTGACTTTC

D: -
V: TRBV7-2
J: TRBJ1-3
size: -
CDR3: CASSLDTGGTIYF
DNA: TGTGCCAGCAGTCTAGACACGGGGGGCACCATATATTTT

D: -
V: TRBV6-2/TRBV6-3
J: TRBJ2-7
size: -
CDR3: CASSYSTRGGSFYEQYF
DNA: TGTGCCAGCAGTTACTCCACCAGGGGCGGGAGCTTCTACGAGCAGTACTTC

D: -
V: TRBV27
J: TRBJ2-4
size: -
CDR3: CASSLSSRYF
DNA: TGTGCCAGCAGTCTATCTTCCCGGTACTTC

D: -
V: TRBV6-5
J: TRBJ1-5
size: -
CDR3: CASSPGTLSNQPQHF
DNA: TGTGCCAGCAGTCCCGGGACATTAAGCAATCAGCCCCAGCATTTT

D: -
V: TRBV19
J: TRBJ2-1
size: once
CDR3: CASTRTGGFVGTSAHNEQFF
DNA: TGTGCCAGTACCAGGACAGGGGGTTTCGTGGGGACTAGCGCCCACAATGAGCAGTTCTTC

D: -
V: TRBV7-9
J: TRBJ1-2
size: once
CDR3: CASSPGSGTYGYTF
DNA: TGTGCCAGCAGCCCGGGCTCGGGGACATATGGCTACACCTTC

D: TRBD1
V: TRBV18
J: TRBJ2-6
size: -
CDR3: CASSPIGTGAPGANVLTF
DNA: TGTGCCAGCTCACCAATCGGGACAGGGGCACCTGGGGCCAACGTCCTGACTTTC

D: -
V: TRBV5-1
J: TRBJ2-2
size: -
CDR3: CASSLVVDGELFF
DNA: TGCGCCAGCAGCTTGGTTGTAGACGGGGAGCTGTTTTTT

D: TRBD2
V: TRBV19
J: TRBJ2-7
size: -
CDR3: CASSTSSGIYEQYF
DNA: TGTGCCAGTAGTACCTCTAGCGGAATCTACGAGCAGTACTTC

D: TRBD1
V: TRBV10-1
J: TRBJ2-1
size: -
CDR3: CASSHNRDRWNEQFF
DNA: TGCGCCAGCAGTCATAACCGGGACAGGTGGAATGAGCAGTTCTTC

D: -
V: TRBV6-5
J: TRBJ2-1
size: -
CDR3: CASIPAGRSYNEQFF
DNA: TGTGCCAGCATACCAGCGGGTCGCTCCTACAATGAGCAGTTCTTC

D: TRBD1
V: TRBV7-9
J: TRBJ2-1
size: -
CDR3: CASSLKLSRDRGYNEQFF
DNA: TGTGCCAGCAGCTTAAAGTTATCCAGGGACAGGGGTTACAATGAGCAGTTCTTC

D: TRBD1
V: TRBV5-6
J: TRBJ1-2
size: -
CDR3: CASSVRTGRGYTF
DNA: TGTGCCAGCAGCGTTAGGACAGGGCGGGGCTACACCTTC

D: TRBD2
V: TRBV4-1
J: TRBJ2-7
size: -
CDR3: CASSQLIPRLAGDRESYEQYF
DNA: TGCGCCAGCAGCCAACTCATCCCTAGGCTAGCGGGAGATAGGGAGTCCTACGAGCAGTACTTC